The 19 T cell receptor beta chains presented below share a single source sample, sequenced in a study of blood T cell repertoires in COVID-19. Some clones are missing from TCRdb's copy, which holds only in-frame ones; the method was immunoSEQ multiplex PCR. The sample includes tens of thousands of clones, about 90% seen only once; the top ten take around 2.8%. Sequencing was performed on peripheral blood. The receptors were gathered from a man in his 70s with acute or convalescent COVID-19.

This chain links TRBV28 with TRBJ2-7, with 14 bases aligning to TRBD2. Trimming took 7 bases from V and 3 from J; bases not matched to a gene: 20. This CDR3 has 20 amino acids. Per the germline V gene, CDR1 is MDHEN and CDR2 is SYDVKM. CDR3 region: CASTGRKRTSGRSVGYEQYF. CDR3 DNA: TGTGCCAGCACGGGACGCAAGAGGACTAGCGGGAGGAGCGTGGGCTACGAGCAGTACTTC.

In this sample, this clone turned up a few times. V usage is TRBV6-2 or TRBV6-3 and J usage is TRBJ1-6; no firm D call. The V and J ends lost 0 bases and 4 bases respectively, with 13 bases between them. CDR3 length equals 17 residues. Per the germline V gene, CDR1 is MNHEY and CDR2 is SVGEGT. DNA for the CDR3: TGTGCCAGCAGTTACTCGATGAGAGGGTGGTATAATTCACCCCTCCACTTT. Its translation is CASSYSMRGWYNSPLHF.

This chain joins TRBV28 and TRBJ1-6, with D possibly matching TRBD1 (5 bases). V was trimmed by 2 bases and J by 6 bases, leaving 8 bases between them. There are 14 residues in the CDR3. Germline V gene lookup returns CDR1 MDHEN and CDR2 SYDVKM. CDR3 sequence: CASSLRQSNSPLHF. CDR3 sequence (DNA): TGTGCCAGCAGTTTAAGACAGTCTAATTCACCCCTCCACTTT.

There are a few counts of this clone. The CDR3 reads CASSLSGSAGLYEKLFF. The DNA of the CDR3 is TGTGCCAGCAGCTTATCAGGCAGCGCGGGCCTATATGAAAAACTGTTTTTT. The J gene is TRBJ1-4, the V gene TRBV7-9; D not resolved. Trimming left V 2 bases short and J 6 bases short, with 19 bases between. The CDR3 contains 17 residues. Germline V gene sequence: CDR1 SEHNR, CDR2 FQNEAQ (reference sequence).

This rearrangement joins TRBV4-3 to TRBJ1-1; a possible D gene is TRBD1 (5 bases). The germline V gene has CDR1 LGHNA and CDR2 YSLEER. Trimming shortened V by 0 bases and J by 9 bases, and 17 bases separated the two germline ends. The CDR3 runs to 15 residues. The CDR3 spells CASSQDYVAGRKAFF. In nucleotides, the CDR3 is TGCGCCAGCAGCCAAGATTATGTGGCAGGGAGGAAAGCTTTCTTT.

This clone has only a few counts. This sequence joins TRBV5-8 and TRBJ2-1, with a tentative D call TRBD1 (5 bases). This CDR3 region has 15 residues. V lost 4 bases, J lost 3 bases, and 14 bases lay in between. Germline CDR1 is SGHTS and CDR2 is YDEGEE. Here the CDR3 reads CASSLRQKSYNEQFF. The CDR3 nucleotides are TGTGCCAGCAGCCTCCGACAGAAAAGCTACAATGAGCAGTTCTTC. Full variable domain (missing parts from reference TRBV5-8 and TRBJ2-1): EAGVTQSPTHLIKTRGQQATLRCSPISGHTSVYWYQQALGLGLQFLLWYDEGEERNRGNFPPRFSGRQFPNYSSELNVNALELEDSALYLCASSLRQKSYNEQFFGPGTRLTVL.

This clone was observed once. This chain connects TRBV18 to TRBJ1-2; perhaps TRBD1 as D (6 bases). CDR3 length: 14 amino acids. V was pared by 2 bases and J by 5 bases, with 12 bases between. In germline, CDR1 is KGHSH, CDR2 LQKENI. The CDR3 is CASSPEDSPYGYTF. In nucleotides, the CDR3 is TGTGCCAGCTCACCAGAGGACAGCCCATATGGCTACACCTTC.

The CDR3 region is CASSGVSKVAGELFF. The CDR3 DNA reads as TGTGCCAGCAGTGGGGTTAGCAAAGTGGCCGGGGAGCTGTTTTTT. The chain couples TRBV2 to TRBJ2-2; D not resolved. V was shortened by 4 bases and J by 6 bases, with 15 bases between the two germline ends. This CDR3 is 15 amino acids long. Germline CDR1 is SNHLY and CDR2 is FYNNEI.

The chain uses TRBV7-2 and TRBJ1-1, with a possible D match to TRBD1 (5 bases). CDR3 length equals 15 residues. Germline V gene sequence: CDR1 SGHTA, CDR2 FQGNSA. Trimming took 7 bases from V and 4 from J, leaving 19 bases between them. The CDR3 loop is CASTPGGVRGTEAFF. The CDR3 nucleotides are TGTGCCAGCACCCCGGGGGGGGTTAGAGGCACTGAAGCTTTCTTT.

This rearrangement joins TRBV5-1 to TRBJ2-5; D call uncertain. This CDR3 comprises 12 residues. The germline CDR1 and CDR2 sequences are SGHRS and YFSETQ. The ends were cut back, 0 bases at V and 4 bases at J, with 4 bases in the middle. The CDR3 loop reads CASSLASETQYF. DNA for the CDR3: TGCGCCAGCAGCTTGGCCTCAGAGACCCAGTACTTC. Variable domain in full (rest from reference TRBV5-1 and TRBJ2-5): KAGVTQTPRYLIKTRGQQVTLSCSPISGHRSVSWYQQTPGQGLQFLFEYFSETQRNKGNFPGRFSGRQFSNSRSEMNVSTLELGDSALYLCASSLASETQYFGPGTRLLVL.

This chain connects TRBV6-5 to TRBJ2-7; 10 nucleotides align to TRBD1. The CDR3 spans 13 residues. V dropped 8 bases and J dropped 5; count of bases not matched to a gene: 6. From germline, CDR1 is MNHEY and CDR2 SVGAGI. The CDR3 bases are TGTGCCAGCTGCGGGACAGGGGTCCACGAGCAGTACTTC. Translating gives CASCGTGVHEQYF.

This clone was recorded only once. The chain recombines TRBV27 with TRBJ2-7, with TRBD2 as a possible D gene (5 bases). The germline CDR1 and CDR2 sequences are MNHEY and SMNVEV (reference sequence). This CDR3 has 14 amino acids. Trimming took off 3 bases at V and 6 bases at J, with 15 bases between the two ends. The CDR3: CASSFNGVSSEQYF. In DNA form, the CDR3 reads TGTGCCAGCAGTTTTAACGGGGTTTCGAGCGAGCAGTACTTC.

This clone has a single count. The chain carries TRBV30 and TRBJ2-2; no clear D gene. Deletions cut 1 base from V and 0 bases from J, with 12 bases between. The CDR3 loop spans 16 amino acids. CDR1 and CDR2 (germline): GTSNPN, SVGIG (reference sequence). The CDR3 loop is CAWSDEILANTGELFF. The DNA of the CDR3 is TGTGCCTGGAGTGACGAGATTCTTGCGAACACCGGGGAGCTGTTTTTT.

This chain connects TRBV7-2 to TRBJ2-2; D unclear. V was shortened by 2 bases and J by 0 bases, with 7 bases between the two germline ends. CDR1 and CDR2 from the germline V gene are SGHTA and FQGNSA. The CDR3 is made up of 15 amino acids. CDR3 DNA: TGTGCCAGCAGCTTATTACAGACGAACACCGGGGAGCTGTTTTTT. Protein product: CASSLLQTNTGELFF.

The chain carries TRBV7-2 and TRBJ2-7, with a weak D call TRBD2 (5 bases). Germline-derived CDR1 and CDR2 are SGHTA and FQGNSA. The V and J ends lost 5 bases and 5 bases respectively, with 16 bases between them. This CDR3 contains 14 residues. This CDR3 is CASSPAGLLDEQYF. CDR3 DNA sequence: TGTGCCAGCAGCCCGGCGGGCCTGCTGGACGAGCAGTACTTC. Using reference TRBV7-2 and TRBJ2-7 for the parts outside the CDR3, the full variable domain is GAGVSQSPSNKVTEKGKDVELRCDPISGHTALYWYRQSLGQGLEFLIYFQGNSAPDKSGLPSDRFSAERTGGSVSTLTIQRTQQEDSAVYLCASSPAGLLDEQYFGPGTRLTVT.

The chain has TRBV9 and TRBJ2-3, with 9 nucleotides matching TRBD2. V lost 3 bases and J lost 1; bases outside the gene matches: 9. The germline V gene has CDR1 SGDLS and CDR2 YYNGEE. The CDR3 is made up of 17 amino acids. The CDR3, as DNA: TGTGCCAGCAGCGACAGGTTAGCGGGAGCAGGCACAGATACGCAGTATTTT. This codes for CASSDRLAGAGTDTQYF.

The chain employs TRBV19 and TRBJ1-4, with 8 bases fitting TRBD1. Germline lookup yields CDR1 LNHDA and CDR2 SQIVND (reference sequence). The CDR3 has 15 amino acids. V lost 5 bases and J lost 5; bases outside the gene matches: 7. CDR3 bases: TGTGCCAGTAGTCCCCGGACAGGGACCAATGAAAAACTGTTTTTT. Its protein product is CASSPRTGTNEKLFF. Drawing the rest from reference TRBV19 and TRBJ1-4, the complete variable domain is DGGITQSPKYLFRKEGQNVTLSCEQNLNHDAMYWYRQDPGQGLRLIYYSQIVNDFQKGDIAEGYSVSREKKESFPLTVTSAQKNPTAFYLCASSPRTGTNEKLFFGSGTQLSVL.

CDR3 bases: TGTGCCAGCAGTTCCCACTCAGGGGTACGGACTGAAGCTTTCTTT. This translates into CASSSHSGVRTEAFF. The chain employs TRBV28 and TRBJ1-1; D may be TRBD1 (6 bases). CDR3 length equals 15 residues. CDR1 and CDR2 from the germline V gene are MDHEN and SYDVKM. V was pared by 4 bases and J by 5 bases, with 17 bases between.

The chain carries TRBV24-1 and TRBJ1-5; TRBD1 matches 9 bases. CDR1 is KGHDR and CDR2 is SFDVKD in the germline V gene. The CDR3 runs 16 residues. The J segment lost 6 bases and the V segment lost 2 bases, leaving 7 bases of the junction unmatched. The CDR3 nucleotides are TGTGCCACCAGTGATTCCCGGACAGGGGCGAGTCAGCCCCAGCATTTT. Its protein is CATSDSRTGASQPQHF.